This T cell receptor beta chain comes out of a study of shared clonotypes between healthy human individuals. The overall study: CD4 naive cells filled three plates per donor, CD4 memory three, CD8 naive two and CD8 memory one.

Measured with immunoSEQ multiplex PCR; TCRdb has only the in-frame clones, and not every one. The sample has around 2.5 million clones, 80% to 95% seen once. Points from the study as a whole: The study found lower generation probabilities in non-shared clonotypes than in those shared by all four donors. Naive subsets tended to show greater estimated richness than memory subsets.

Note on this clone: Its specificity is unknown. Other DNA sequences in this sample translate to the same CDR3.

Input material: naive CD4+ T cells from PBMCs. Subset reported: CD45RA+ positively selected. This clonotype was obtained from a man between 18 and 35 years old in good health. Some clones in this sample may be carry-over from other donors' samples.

The CDR3 protein is CAWSVGKETQYF. In nucleotides, the CDR3 is TGTGCCTGGAGTGTAGGAAAAGAGACCCAGTACTTC. The gene calls are TRBV30 and TRBJ2-5; no reliable D call. In germline, CDR1 is GTSNPN, CDR2 SVGIG (reference sequence). Trimming pared 0 bases from V and 3 bases from J, leaving 5 bases between. This CDR3 contains 12 residues.